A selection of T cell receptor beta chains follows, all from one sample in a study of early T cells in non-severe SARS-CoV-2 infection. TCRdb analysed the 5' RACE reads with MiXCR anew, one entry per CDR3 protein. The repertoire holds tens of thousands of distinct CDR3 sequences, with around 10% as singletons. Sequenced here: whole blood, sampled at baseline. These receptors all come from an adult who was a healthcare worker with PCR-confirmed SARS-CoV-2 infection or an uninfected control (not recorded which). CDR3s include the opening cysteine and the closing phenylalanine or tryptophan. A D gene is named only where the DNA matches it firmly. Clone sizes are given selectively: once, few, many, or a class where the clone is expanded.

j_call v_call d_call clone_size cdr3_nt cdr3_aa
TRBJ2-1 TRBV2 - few TGTGCCAGCATCGGGGATAGCTCCTACAATGAGCAGTTCTTC CASIGDSSYNEQFF
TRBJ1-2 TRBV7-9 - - TGTGCCAGCAGGCGAACGACCTGGGGGAGGGACTATGGCTACACCTTC CASRRTTWGRDYGYTF
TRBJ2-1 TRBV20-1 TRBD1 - TGCAGTGCTATCATAGGGGGCGGGAATGAGCAGTTCTTC CSAIIGGGNEQFF
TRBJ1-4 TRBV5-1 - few TGCGCCAGCAGCGGAGGACAGAGTAATGAAAAACTGTTTTTT CASSGGQSNEKLFF
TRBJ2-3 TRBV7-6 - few TGTGCCAGCGGTCTAGCGTCCGGAGATACGCAGTATTTT CASGLASGDTQYF
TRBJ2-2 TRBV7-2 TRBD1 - TGTGCCAGCAGCACACCTTGGCAGGGGGAAACCGGGGAGCTGTTTTTT CASSTPWQGETGELFF
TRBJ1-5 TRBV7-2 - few TGTGCCAGCAGCGGCAGGGGTAGCAATCAGCCCCAGCATTTT CASSGRGSNQPQHF
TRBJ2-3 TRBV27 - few TGTGCCAGCAGTTTAGGTGTTCGAGATACGCAGTATTTT CASSLGVRDTQYF
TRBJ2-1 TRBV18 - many TGTGCCAGCTCGCCCACAGGACCCTCCTACAATGAGCAGTTCTTC CASSPTGPSYNEQFF
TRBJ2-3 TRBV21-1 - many TGTGCCAGCAGCGTCCGACTAGCGGGGAGAGATACGCAGTATTTT CASSVRLAGRDTQYF
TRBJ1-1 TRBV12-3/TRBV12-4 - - TGTGCCAGCAGTTTGCGCTGGAGGGGCACTGAAGCTTTCTTT CASSLRWRGTEAFF
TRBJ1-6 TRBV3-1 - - TGTGCCAGCAGCCAAGTCGGGACACCGGGTTCACCCCTCCACTTT CASSQVGTPGSPLHF
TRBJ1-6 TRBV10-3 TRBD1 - TGTGCCATCAGTGAGCCCGGCGCGGGACAGGGTGGTAATTCACCCCTCCACTTT CAISEPGAGQGGNSPLHF
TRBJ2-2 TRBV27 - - TGTGCCAGCAGTTTTAAGGGGTCCACCGGGGAGCTGTTTTTT CASSFKGSTGELFF
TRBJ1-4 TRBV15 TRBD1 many TGTGCCACCAGCAGACAGGGGGCCAGTGAAAAACTGTTTTTT CATSRQGASEKLFF
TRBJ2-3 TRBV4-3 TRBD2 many TGCGCCAGCAGCCCAGGAAGCGGGGGGCCATTAGATACGCAGTATTTT CASSPGSGGPLDTQYF
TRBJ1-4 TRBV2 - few TGTGCCAGCAGTGACAGGGGCGGAAATGAAAAACTGTTTTTT CASSDRGGNEKLFF
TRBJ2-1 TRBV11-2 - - TGTGCCAGCAGCCGGGGACGTCTATACAATGAGCAGTTCTTC CASSRGRLYNEQFF
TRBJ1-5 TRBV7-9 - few TGTGCCAGCAGCGCGTCAGGGGCGACGCAGCCCCAGCATTTT CASSASGATQPQHF
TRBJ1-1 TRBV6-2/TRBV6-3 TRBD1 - TGTGCCAGCAGTCCCGGACAGGGGGCGAGGGGCACTGAAGCTTTCTTT CASSPGQGARGTEAFF
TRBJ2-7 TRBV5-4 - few TGTGCCAGCAGCTTGGTAGGCAGGGGCTACGAGCAGTACTTC CASSLVGRGYEQYF
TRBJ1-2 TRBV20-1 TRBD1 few TGCAGTGCTAGAGAACCGGGACAGGGGCACTATGGCTACACCTTC CSAREPGQGHYGYTF
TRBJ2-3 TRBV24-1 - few TGTGCCACCAGTGATTTGTCGGTAGCGGAGGATACGCAGTATTTT CATSDLSVAEDTQYF
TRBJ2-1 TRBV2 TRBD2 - TGTGCCAGCAGTGAAACTTACCTAGCGGGGGCCTCGAGCTCCTACAATGAGCAGTTCTTC CASSETYLAGASSSYNEQFF
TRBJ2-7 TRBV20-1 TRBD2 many TGCAGTGCTAGGGATTCCGGGACTACCTACGAGCAGTACTTC CSARDSGTTYEQYF
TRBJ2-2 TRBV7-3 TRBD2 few TGTGCCAGCAGCTCGAGCGGGGGGCCTTATCCCCGGGAGCTGTTTTTT CASSSSGGPYPRELFF
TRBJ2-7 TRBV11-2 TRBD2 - TGTGCCAGCCGCGGGGGGAACGACGAGCAGTACTTC CASRGGNDEQYF
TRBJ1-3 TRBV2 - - TGTGCCAGCAGTGCCCAAGAATTCTCTGGAAACACCATATATTTT CASSAQEFSGNTIYF
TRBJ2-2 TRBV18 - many TGTGCCAGCTCACCTCGCGGTGGCGCGAACACCGGGGAGCTGTTTTTT CASSPRGGANTGELFF
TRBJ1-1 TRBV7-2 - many TGTGCCAGCAGCTTGCTAACAGGGCCCACTGAAGCTTTCTTT CASSLLTGPTEAFF
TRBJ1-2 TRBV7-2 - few TGTGCCAGCAGCTTAGGAGAAGTAGGCTACACCTTC CASSLGEVGYTF
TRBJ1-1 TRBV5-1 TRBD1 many TGCGCCAGCAGCAGTACAGGGGAGAACACTGAAGCTTTCTTT CASSSTGENTEAFF
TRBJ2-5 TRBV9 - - TGTGCCAGCAGCGTAGCCCCCCAAGAGACCCAGTACTTC CASSVAPQETQYF
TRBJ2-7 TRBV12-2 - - TGTGCCCCAGGGCCCTCCGAGCAGTACTTC CAPGPSEQYF
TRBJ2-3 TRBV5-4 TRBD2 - TGTGCCAGCACCGACGGGACGCGGGGGGGCTCGGATACGCAGTATTTT CASTDGTRGGSDTQYF
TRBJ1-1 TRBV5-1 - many TGCGCCAGCACCCCCGGCACCCTGAACACTGAAGCTTTCTTT CASTPGTLNTEAFF
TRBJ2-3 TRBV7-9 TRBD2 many TGTGCCAGCAGCCCGGGACTAGCGGGGGGCCAGTTCACAGATACGCAGTATTTT CASSPGLAGGQFTDTQYF
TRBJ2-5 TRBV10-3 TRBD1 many TGTGCCATCAGTCCAGGGGGCGCGGAGACCCAGTACTTC CAISPGGAETQYF
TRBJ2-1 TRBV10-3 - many TGTGCCATCAGTGAGTCGCAGGAAAATGAGCAGTTCTTC CAISESQENEQFF
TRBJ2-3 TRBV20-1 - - TGCAGTGCTAGAGATCCAGTAACCACAGATACGCAGTATTTT CSARDPVTTDTQYF
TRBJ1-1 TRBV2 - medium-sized TGTGCCAGCAGTGGTGTTCGGGGGACTGAAGCTTTCTTT CASSGVRGTEAFF
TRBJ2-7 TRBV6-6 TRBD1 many TGTGCCAGCAGTTACTCGACAGGGTGGAACGAGCAGTACTTC CASSYSTGWNEQYF
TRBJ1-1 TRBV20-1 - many TGCAGTGCTCTGATCCAACAGGGAATTCACACTGAAGCTTTCTTT CSALIQQGIHTEAFF
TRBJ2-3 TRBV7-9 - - TGTGCCAGCATCCAACAGGGTATTTACTTCACAGATACGCAGTATTTT CASIQQGIYFTDTQYF
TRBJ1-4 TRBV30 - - TGTGCCTTACTTCCTCGCGCAACTAATGAAAAACTGTTTTTT CALLPRATNEKLFF
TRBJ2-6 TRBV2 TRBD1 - TGTGCCAGCCGGGACAGGGGGCGAGGGGCCAACGTCCTGACTTTC CASRDRGRGANVLTF
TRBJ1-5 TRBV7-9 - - TGTGCCAGCAGCTTAGAAGGGACCCAGCCCCAGCATTTT CASSLEGTQPQHF
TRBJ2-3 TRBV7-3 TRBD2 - TGTGCCAGCAGCCCTAGCGGGGAGATCACAGATACGCAGTATTTT CASSPSGEITDTQYF
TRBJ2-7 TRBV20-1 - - TGCAGTGCTATGGAGTGGGGGACCTCCTACGAGCAGTACTTC CSAMEWGTSYEQYF
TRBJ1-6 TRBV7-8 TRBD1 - TGTGCCAGCGGGACAGGGCATAATTCACCCCTCCACTTT CASGTGHNSPLHF
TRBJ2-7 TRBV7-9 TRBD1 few TGTGCCAGCAGCTTAGTGGGACAGGGTAACGAGCAGTACTTC CASSLVGQGNEQYF
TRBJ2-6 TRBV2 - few TGTGCCAGCACGAGCTCTGGGGCCAACGTCCTGACTTTC CASTSSGANVLTF
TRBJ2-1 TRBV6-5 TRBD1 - TGTGCCAGCAGTACGGGGACAGGGTTTGACAATGAGCAGTTCTTC CASSTGTGFDNEQFF